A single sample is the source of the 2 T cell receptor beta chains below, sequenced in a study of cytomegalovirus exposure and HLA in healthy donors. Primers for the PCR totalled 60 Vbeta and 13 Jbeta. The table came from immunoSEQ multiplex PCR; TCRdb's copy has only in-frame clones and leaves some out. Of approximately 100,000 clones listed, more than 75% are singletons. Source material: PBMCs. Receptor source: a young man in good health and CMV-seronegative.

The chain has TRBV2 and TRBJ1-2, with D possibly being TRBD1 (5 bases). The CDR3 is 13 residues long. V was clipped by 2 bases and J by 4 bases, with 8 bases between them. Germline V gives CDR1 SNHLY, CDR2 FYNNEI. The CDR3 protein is CASSEQGPYGYTF. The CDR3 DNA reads TGTGCCAGCAGTGAACAGGGCCCCTATGGCTACACCTTC. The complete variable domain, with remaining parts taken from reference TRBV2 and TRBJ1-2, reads EPEVTQTPSHQVTQMGQEVILRCVPISNHLYFYWYRQILGQKVEFLVSFYNNEISEKSEIFDDQFSVERPDGSNFTLKIRSTKLEDSAMYFCASSEQGPYGYTFGSGTRLTVV.

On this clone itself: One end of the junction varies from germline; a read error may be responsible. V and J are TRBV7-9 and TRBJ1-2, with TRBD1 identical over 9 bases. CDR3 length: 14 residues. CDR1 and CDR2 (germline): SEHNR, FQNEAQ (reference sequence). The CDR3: CSSSLVGTGYGYTF. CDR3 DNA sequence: TGTTCCAGCAGCTTAGTGGGGACAGGGTATGGCTACACCTTC.